This is a list of T cell receptor beta chains from one sample in a study of blood T cell repertoires in COVID-19. This table comes from immunoSEQ multiplex PCR, and its TCRdb copy is limited to in-frame clones, with some not included. The sample has about 230,000 clones, roughly 80% seen once; the top ten hold approximately 8.7%. Sequenced input: peripheral blood. The receptors derive from an elderly woman with acute or convalescent COVID-19. The CDR3 runs from the conserved cysteine through the conserved F or W. The D gene is left open where the match is weak. Clone size, where shown, is once, few, many, or a class for clones that have expanded.

. TRBJ2-7 TRBV10-3 . CAISVSPYEQYF TGTGCCATCAGTGTTAGTCCCTACGAGCAGTACTTC
few TRBJ1-1 TRBV7-9 . CASSTRVGFTEAFF TGTGCCAGCAGCACTAGAGTGGGGTTCACTGAAGCTTTCTTT
. TRBJ2-7 TRBV7-6 . CASSLLVRVVDEQYF TGTGCCAGCAGCTTATTAGTCAGGGTGGTCGACGAGCAGTACTTC
once TRBJ2-3 TRBV6-2/TRBV6-3 . CASSYYGSTDTQYF TGTGCCAGCAGTTACTACGGGAGCACAGATACGCAGTATTTT
. TRBJ2-2 TRBV4-1 TRBD2 CASSQELTSGRAGELFF TGCGCCAGCAGCCAAGAGCTGACTAGCGGGAGGGCCGGGGAGCTGTTTTTT
. TRBJ2-1 TRBV6-5 . CAARGDINNEQFF TGTGCCGCTCGCGGGGATATTAACAATGAGCAGTTCTTC
. TRBJ1-6 TRBV27 . CASSLTTGIGNSPLHF TGTGCCAGCAGTTTAACCACAGGGATTGGGAATTCACCCCTCCACTTT
. TRBJ2-1 TRBV6-1 . CASSGGPASSYNEQFF TGTGCCAGCAGTGGAGGGCCGGCAAGCTCCTACAATGAGCAGTTCTTC
. TRBJ1-4 TRBV4-1 . CASSHDRATNEKLFF TGCGCCAGCAGCCACGACAGAGCAACTAATGAAAAACTGTTTTTT
. TRBJ2-5 TRBV28 TRBD1 CASRNEGQVTQYF TGTGCCAGCCGAAATGAGGGACAGGTGACCCAGTACTTC
. TRBJ2-3 TRBV18 TRBD2 CASSPPTSGGTQYF TGTGCCAGCTCACCACCGACTAGCGGGGGAACGCAGTATTTT
. TRBJ1-2 TRBV6-5 TRBD1 CASSRTGEGYTF TGTGCCAGCAGTCGGACAGGGGAGGGCTACACCTTC
. TRBJ2-1 TRBV27 . CASSYVRPAGQIYNEQFF TGTGCCAGCAGTTACGTCCGCCCGGCGGGACAGATATACAATGAGCAGTTCTTC
once TRBJ1-6 TRBV6-4 . CASPMSLIRTLDSPLHF TGTGCCAGCCCGATGTCCTTGATTCGTACACTAGATTCACCCCTCCACTTT
. TRBJ2-7 TRBV19 . CASSISGNAAREQYF TGTGCCAGTAGTATATCCGGAAATGCGGCTCGCGAGCAGTACTTC
. TRBJ1-2 TRBV7-8 . CASSSPTGTHYGYTF TGTGCCAGCAGCTCGCCAACCGGGACACATTATGGCTACACCTTC
few TRBJ2-1 TRBV2 TRBD2 CASRPTSGRKDEQFF TGTGCCAGCAGGCCGACTAGCGGGAGGAAGGATGAGCAGTTCTTC
. TRBJ1-1 TRBV7-9 . CASSSSGGNTEAFF TGTGCCAGCAGCTCTAGCGGGGGCAACACTGAAGCTTTCTTT
. TRBJ2-2 TRBV19 . CASWAGVPGELFF TGTGCCAGCTGGGCCGGGGTCCCCGGGGAGCTGTTTTTT
. TRBJ1-2 TRBV3-1/TRBV3-2 . CASSRFGSRSGYTF TGTGCCAGCAGCCGTTTCGGGAGCAGAAGTGGCTACACCTTC
. TRBJ2-5 TRBV7-9 . CASRPPGLGGPWETQYF TGTGCCAGCAGACCCCCTGGTTTGGGGGGGCCCTGGGAGACCCAGTACTTC
. TRBJ2-2 TRBV3-1/TRBV3-2 . CASSPSRVTGELFF TGTGCCAGCAGCCCCTCCAGGGTCACCGGGGAGCTGTTTTTT
. TRBJ2-1 TRBV15 TRBD2 CATSRATSGIYNEQFF TGTGCCACCAGCAGGGCCACTAGCGGAATCTACAATGAGCAGTTCTTC
once TRBJ2-7 TRBV3-1/TRBV3-2 . CASSQAQGRGYEQYF TGTGCCAGCAGCCAAGCGCAGGGTCGTGGGTACGAGCAGTACTTC
. TRBJ2-7 TRBV6-1 . CASIGQNEGYEQYF TGTGCCAGCATAGGGCAGAACGAGGGATACGAGCAGTACTTC
. TRBJ2-4 TRBV9 TRBD1 CASSPGQGAKNIQYF TGTGCCAGCAGCCCGGGACAGGGGGCCAAAAACATTCAGTACTTC
. TRBJ2-7 TRBV12-3/TRBV12-4 . CASSLHSYEQYF TGTGCCAGCAGTTTGCACAGCTACGAGCAGTACTTC
. TRBJ2-3 TRBV7-3 . CASSLGTHPSTDTQYF TGTGCCAGCAGCCTCGGGACTCACCCTAGCACAGATACGCAGTATTTT
. TRBJ2-2 TRBV3-1/TRBV3-2 TRBD2 CASSKGSGGTGELFF TGTGCCAGCAGCAAGGGTTCGGGAGGGACCGGGGAGCTGTTTTTT
. TRBJ1-1 TRBV4-1 . CASSHPRGGTEAFF TGCGCCAGCAGCCATCCTCGAGGGGGAACTGAAGCTTTCTTT
. TRBJ2-7 TRBV6-2/TRBV6-3 . CASSYPRVIRSSGEQYF TGTGCCAGCAGTTACCCTCGAGTTATACGATCCTCTGGCGAGCAGTACTTC
. TRBJ2-7 TRBV3-1/TRBV3-2 TRBD2 CASSPKKTSGFYEQYF TGTGCCAGCAGCCCTAAAAAAACTAGCGGGTTTTACGAGCAGTACTTC
. TRBJ2-3 TRBV3-1/TRBV3-2 . CASSHHRGTVASADTQYF TGTGCCAGCAGCCACCATCGGGGAACAGTAGCTTCGGCAGATACGCAGTATTTT
. TRBJ1-2 TRBV5-1 . CASSRGGDYGYTF TGCGCCAGCAGCAGGGGTGGGGACTATGGCTACACCTTC
. TRBJ2-1 TRBV6-6 TRBD2 CASTGTSGGNEQFF TGTGCCAGCACCGGGACTAGCGGGGGTAATGAGCAGTTCTTC
. TRBJ1-3 TRBV6-6 . CASSYLTARAGNTIYF TGTGCCAGCAGTTACTTAACTGCTCGGGCTGGAAACACCATATATTTT
. TRBJ2-2 TRBV5-6 TRBD1 CASSLIGGSSNTGELFF TGTGCCAGCAGCTTGATAGGGGGCAGTTCGAACACCGGGGAGCTGTTTTTT
once TRBJ2-3 TRBV7-3 TRBD2 CASSRAGRNTDTQYF TGTGCCAGCAGCCGAGCGGGACGGAACACAGATACGCAGTATTTT
. TRBJ1-3 TRBV5-5 TRBD1 CASSIHRGLGYDSGNTIYF TGTGCCAGCAGCATCCACAGGGGGCTAGGGTACGACTCTGGAAACACCATATATTTT
. TRBJ2-1 TRBV3-1/TRBV3-2 . CASSQGSPDEQFF TGTGCCAGCAGCCAAGGTAGTCCCGATGAGCAGTTCTTC
. TRBJ2-3 TRBV29-1 . CSVDRLATDTQYF TGCAGCGTTGACAGGTTGGCCACAGATACGCAGTATTTT
. TRBJ2-7 TRBV5-1 TRBD1 CASRNQGDSYEQYF TGCGCCAGCAGAAACCAGGGGGACTCCTACGAGCAGTACTTC
. TRBJ2-1 TRBV20-1 TRBD1 CSASVGGSSYNEQFF TGCAGTGCTAGTGTAGGGGGCAGTTCCTACAATGAGCAGTTCTTC
. TRBJ2-5 TRBV7-8 TRBD2 CASSLVTSGGAVQETQYF TGTGCCAGCAGCTTAGTTACTAGCGGGGGCGCCGTTCAAGAGACCCAGTACTTC
. TRBJ2-1 TRBV30 . CAWSVLVGLGEQFF TGTGCCTGGAGTGTATTGGTGGGGCTAGGTGAGCAGTTCTTC
few TRBJ2-2 TRBV19 . CASSPRQSSNTGELFF TGTGCCAGTAGTCCCAGACAGAGTTCGAACACCGGGGAGCTGTTTTTT
. TRBJ1-5 TRBV28 TRBD1 CASSLEGGRNQPQHF TGTGCCAGCAGTTTGGAAGGGGGCAGGAATCAGCCCCAGCATTTT
. TRBJ2-7 TRBV19 . CASSPAGLSSYEQYF TGTGCCAGTAGTCCGGCAGGTCTATCCTCCTACGAGCAGTACTTC